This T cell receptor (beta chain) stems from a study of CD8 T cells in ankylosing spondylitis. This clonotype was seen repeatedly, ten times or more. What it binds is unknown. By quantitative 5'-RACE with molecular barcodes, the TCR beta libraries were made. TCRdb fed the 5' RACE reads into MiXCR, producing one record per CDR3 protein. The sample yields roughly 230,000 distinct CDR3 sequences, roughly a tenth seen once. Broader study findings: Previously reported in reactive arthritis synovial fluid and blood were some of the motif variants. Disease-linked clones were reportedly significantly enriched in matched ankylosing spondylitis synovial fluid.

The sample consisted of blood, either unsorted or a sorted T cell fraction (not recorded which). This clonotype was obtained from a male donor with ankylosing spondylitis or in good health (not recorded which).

CDR3 sequence reads: CASSFPMAGKDEQFF. The CDR3 DNA reads as TGTGCCAGCAGCTTCCCTATGGCAGGGAAGGATGAGCAGTTCTTC. The chain employs TRBV7-9 and TRBJ2-1, with D perhaps matching TRBD1 (5 bases). The germline gives CDR1 SEHNR, CDR2 FQNEAQ (reference sequence). Trimming removed 3 bases at V and 8 bases at J, with 17 bases between. The CDR3 contains 15 residues.